The source of this T cell receptor beta chain is a study of radiotherapy plus CTLA-4 blockade in lung cancer. TCRdb's copy holds only in-frame clones and misses some; the assay was immunoSEQ multiplex PCR. The sample includes about 36,000 clones, over 60% seen only once; the top ten take about 11%. The CDR3 has 14 amino acids. Germline V gene lookup returns CDR1 SGHNT and CDR2 YYREEE (reference sequence). The V and J ends lost 4 bases and 1 base, in that order; junction bases with no gene match: 1. The sequence was obtained from a human donor with non-small cell lung cancer who had stable disease on radiotherapy plus ipilimumab. Sequencing was performed on peripheral blood, taken from a patient treated with radiotherapy plus ipilimumab. The rearrangement links TRBV5-4 to TRBJ1-4, with TRBD1 identical over 7 bases. The CDR3 DNA reads as TGTGCCAGCAGCCAGGGGGGAACTAATGAAAAACTGTTTTTT. Protein product: CASSQGGTNEKLFF.